This T cell receptor beta chain originates from a study of blood T cell repertoires in COVID-19. Study at large: The study drew acute and convalescent COVID-19 samples from the United States, Italy and Spain.

CDR1 is MGHDK, CDR2 SYGVNS, per germline. This CDR3 has 15 amino acids. Between the trimmed V and J ends, which lost 6 bases and 3 bases, there was a span of 15 bases. Original methodology: It was from reference gene primer amplification that nucleated cell counts were estimated. TCRdb's copy holds only in-frame clones and misses some; the assay was immunoSEQ multiplex PCR. The DNA was the basis for D and trimming; V, J and clone size are from that table. The sample records more than 200,000 clones, approximately 89% being singletons. Each participant's cohort was designated according to participant-reported clinical history.

The clonotype comes from a woman in her 30s with acute COVID-19. The sequencing input was PBMCs or T cells enriched from blood (not recorded which). The chain carries TRBV25-1 and TRBJ2-1; D may be TRBD2 (5 bases). The DNA of the CDR3 is TGTGCCAGCAGCCCTCGAGGGCTTGGCTACAATGAGCAGTTCTTC. This codes for CASSPRGLGYNEQFF. The entire variable domain, with the rest obtained from reference TRBV25-1 and TRBJ2-1, is as follows: EADIYQTPRYLVIGTGKKITLECSQTMGHDKMYWYQQDPGMELHLIHYSYGVNSTEKGDLSSESTVSRIRTEHFPLTLESARPSHTSQYLCASSPRGLGYNEQFFGPGTRLTVL.